Presented here are 11 T cell receptor beta chains from one specimen sequenced in a study of a mutant IDH1 vaccine in newly diagnosed glioma. Antigens for these TCRs are unknown. Repertoires were generated with immunoSEQ multiplex PCR, while TCRdb's copy carries only in-frame clones and drops some. The data hold around 30,000 clones, with 88% observed a single time. Sample time point: week 23, last vaccination. Alongside topical imiquimod, each dose of vaccine comprised 300 ug of mutant IDH1 20-mer peptide. The source material was PBMCs, sampled from a glioma patient whose treatment included an IDH1 peptide vaccine. The receptors stem from a man in his forties with glioma.

V and J are TRBV4-3 and TRBJ2-7; a possible D gene is TRBD1 (8 bases). The germline CDR1 and CDR2 sequences are LGHNA and YSLEER. The length of the CDR3 is 14 residues. V was shortened by 5 bases and J by 9 bases, with 20 bases between the two germline ends. CDR3 protein: CASSNRDRSGTQYF. The CDR3 region has the DNA TGCGCCAGCAGCAACCGGGACAGGAGCGGGACGCAGTACTTC.

The V and J genes are TRBV10-2 and TRBJ1-2; 7 nucleotides match TRBD1. The V gene end was trimmed by 0 bases and the J gene end by 4 bases; junction bases not matched to a gene: 5. Germline V gene sequence: CDR1 WSHSY, CDR2 SAAADI. This CDR3 comprises 15 residues. The chain's CDR3 is CASSESSGQSYGYTF. For the CDR3, the DNA is TGCGCCAGCAGTGAGTCCTCGGGACAGAGCTATGGCTACACCTTC.

This chain joins TRBV5-8 and TRBJ2-7; D is perhaps TRBD2 (6 bases). V lost 4 bases and J lost 0, with 14 bases in between. This CDR3 has 15 residues. The germline V gene has CDR1 SGHTS and CDR2 YDEGEE. The CDR3 reads CASSLGWGDSYEQYF. The DNA of the CDR3 is TGTGCCAGCAGCCTGGGGTGGGGGGACTCCTACGAGCAGTACTTC.

The chain uses TRBV12-5 and TRBJ1-5; D is unresolved. Germline V gene data show CDR1 as LGHNT and CDR2 as FRNRAP. Trimming pared 7 bases from V and 8 bases from J, leaving 9 bases between. The CDR3 runs to 11 residues. CDR3: CASVEREPQHF. The DNA of the CDR3 is TGTGCTAGTGTTGAGCGAGAGCCCCAGCATTTT.

This chain's CDR3 is CASSGKVSFSADTQYF. CDR3 DNA: TGTGCCAGCAGCGGTAAGGTGTCCTTTTCGGCAGATACGCAGTATTTT. The chain carries TRBV25-1 and TRBJ2-3; D is undetermined. The V end was cut by 6 bases, the J end by 4 bases, with 20 bases between. CDR1 and CDR2 from the germline V gene are MGHDK and SYGVNS. The CDR3 is 16 amino acids. The full variable domain, rest sourced from reference TRBV25-1 and TRBJ2-3, is EADIYQTPRYLVIGTGKKITLECSQTMGHDKMYWYQQDPGMELHLIHYSYGVNSTEKGDLSSESTVSRIRTEHFPLTLESARPSHTSQYLCASSGKVSFSADTQYFGPGTRLTVL.

The rearrangement joins TRBV6-5 to TRBJ2-7; TRBD2 agrees at 7 bases. Trimming removed 5 bases from V and 2 bases from J; junction bases left unmatched: 6. The germline CDR1 and CDR2 sequences are MNHEY and SVGAGI. The CDR3 sequence is 14 residues long. The CDR3 spells CASSIPSGPYEQYF. In DNA form, the CDR3 reads TGTGCCAGCAGTATCCCTAGCGGCCCCTACGAGCAGTACTTC.

CDR3 in DNA: TGTGCCAGCAGCGGGGGGGTGGAAACGAACACTGAAGCTTTCTTT. Translation gives CASSGGVETNTEAFF. V is TRBV7-9 and J is TRBJ1-1; maybe TRBD1 (5 bases). Germline CDR1 is SEHNR and CDR2 is FQNEAQ (reference sequence). The CDR3 consists of 15 residues. Between the trimmed V and J ends, which lost 5 bases and 1 base, there was a span of 14 bases.

The chain uses TRBV27 and TRBJ2-3; TRBD2 matches 7 bases. Looked up from germline, CDR1 is MNHEY and CDR2 is SMNVEV (reference sequence). The CDR3 length is 16 residues. The V and J ends lost 1 base and 6 bases, in that order; junction bases with no gene match: 10. The CDR3 DNA sequence: TGTGCCAGCAGTTTATACGCTAGCGGTCCTGGGGATACGCAGTATTTT. Amino acid sequence: CASSLYASGPGDTQYF.

The V gene is TRBV19, the J gene TRBJ2-6, with 7 bases that match TRBD1. CDR3 size: 15 residues. V lost 8 bases and J lost 0; bases outside the gene matches: 4. CDR1 LNHDA and CDR2 SQIVND come from the germline V gene (reference sequence). Written as DNA, the CDR3 is TGTGCCAGTGGGGACAGTAACTCTGGGGCCAACGTCCTGACTTTC. Translation: CASGDSNSGANVLTF.

The V call is TRBV7-9, the J call TRBJ1-2; D is unresolved. The germline gives CDR1 SEHNR, CDR2 FQNEAQ (reference sequence). The CDR3 consists of 13 residues. Deletions cut 2 bases from V and 5 bases from J, with 9 bases between. In nucleotides, the CDR3 is TGTGCCAGCAGCTTATCTAAGCCTTATGGCTACACCTTC. Encoded protein: CASSLSKPYGYTF.

Regarding this clone: At one end, the junction sequence differs from germline, possibly due to a read error. The chain combines TRBV7-3 with TRBJ2-3; D call uncertain. CDR1 SGHTA and CDR2 FQGTGA come from the germline V gene. CDR3 size: 13 residues. CDR3 sequence (DNA): TGTGCCAGCAGTATATCACGCAGCCAAACCCGCGATTTT. It translates to CASSISRSQTRDF.